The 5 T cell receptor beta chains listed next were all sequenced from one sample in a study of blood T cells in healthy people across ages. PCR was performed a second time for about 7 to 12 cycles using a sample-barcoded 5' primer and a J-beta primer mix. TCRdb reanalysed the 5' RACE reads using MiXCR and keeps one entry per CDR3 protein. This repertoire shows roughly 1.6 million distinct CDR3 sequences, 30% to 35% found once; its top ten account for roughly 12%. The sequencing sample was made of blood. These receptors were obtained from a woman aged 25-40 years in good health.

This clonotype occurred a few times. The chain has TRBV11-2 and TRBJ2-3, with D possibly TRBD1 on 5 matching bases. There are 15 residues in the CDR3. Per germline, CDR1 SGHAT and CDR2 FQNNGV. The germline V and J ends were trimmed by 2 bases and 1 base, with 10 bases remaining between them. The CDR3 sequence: CASSLREGGTDTQYF. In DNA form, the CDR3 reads TGTGCCAGCAGCTTAAGGGAAGGGGGCACAGATACGCAGTATTTT.

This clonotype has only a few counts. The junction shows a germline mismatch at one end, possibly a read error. CDR3 amino acids: CASSLQGPQTYKQYF. Written as DNA, the CDR3 is TGTGCCAGCAGTTTACAGGGACCTCAGACCTACAAGCAGTACTTC. The V gene is TRBV27, the J gene TRBJ2-7; either TRBD1 or TRBD2 may fit D (5 bases each). The CDR3 extends over 15 amino acids. Per germline, CDR1 MNHEY and CDR2 SMNVEV (reference sequence).

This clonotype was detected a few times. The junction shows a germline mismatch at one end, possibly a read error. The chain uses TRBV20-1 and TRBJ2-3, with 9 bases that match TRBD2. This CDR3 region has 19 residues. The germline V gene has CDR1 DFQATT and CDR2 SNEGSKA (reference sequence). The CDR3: CSAGESGRRPLVGTDTQYF. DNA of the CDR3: TGCAGTGCTGGAGAAAGCGGGAGGAGGCCTTTAGTCGGCACAGATACGCAGTATTTT.

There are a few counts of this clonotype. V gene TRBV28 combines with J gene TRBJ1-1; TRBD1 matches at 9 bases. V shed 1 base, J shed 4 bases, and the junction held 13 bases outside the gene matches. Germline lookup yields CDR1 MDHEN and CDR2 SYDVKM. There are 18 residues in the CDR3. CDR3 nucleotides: TGTGCCAGCAGTTTATTACATCTCCGGGACAGGGCTCCCACTGAAGCTTTCTTT. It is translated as CASSLLHLRDRAPTEAFF.

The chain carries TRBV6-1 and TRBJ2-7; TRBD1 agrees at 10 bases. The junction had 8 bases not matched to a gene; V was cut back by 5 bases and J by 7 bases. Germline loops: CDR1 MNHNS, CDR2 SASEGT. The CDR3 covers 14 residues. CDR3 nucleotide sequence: TGTGCCAGCAGTATGGGACAGGGGATAGATGAGCAGTACTTC. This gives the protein CASSMGQGIDEQYF.